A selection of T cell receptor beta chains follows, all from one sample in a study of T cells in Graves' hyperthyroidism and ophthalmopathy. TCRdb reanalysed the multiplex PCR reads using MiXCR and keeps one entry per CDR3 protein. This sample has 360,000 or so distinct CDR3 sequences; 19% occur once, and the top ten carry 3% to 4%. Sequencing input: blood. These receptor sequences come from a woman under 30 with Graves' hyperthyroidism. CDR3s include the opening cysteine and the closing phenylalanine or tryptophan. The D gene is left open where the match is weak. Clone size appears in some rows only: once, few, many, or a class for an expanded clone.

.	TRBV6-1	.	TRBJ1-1	CASNPQGDTEAFF	TGTGCCAGCAATCCTCAGGGCGACACTGAAGCTTTCTTT
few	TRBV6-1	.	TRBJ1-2	CAIREDGYTF	TGTGCCATCCGAGAAGATGGTTACACCTTC
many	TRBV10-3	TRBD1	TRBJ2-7	CAISGTGTGNHEQYF	TGTGCCATCAGTGGTACCGGGACAGGGAACCACGAGCAGTACTTC
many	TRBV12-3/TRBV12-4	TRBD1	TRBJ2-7	CASSPALGTGRIYEQYF	TGTGCCAGCAGTCCGGCTCTAGGGACAGGGAGGATATACGAGCAGTACTTC
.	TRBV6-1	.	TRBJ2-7	CASSRTAYEQYF	TGTGCCAGCAGTCGCACGGCTTACGAGCAGTACTTC
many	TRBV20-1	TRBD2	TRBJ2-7	CSAKSGVHYEQYF	TGCAGTGCTAAGAGCGGGGTGCACTACGAGCAGTACTTC
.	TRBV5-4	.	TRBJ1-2	CASHPGEGYGYTF	TGTGCCAGCCACCCGGGAGAGGGTTATGGCTACACCTTC
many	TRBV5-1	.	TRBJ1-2	CASSLDTYGYTF	TGCGCCAGCAGCTTGGACACGTATGGCTACACCTTC
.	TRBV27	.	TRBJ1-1	CASSEPGRENTEAFF	TGTGCCAGCAGCGAGCCGGGACGAGAAAACACTGAAGCTTTCTTT
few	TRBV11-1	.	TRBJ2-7	CASSRTRRGAGGSDYEQYF	TGCGCCAGCAGCCGCACCCGAAGGGGGGCGGGTGGGTCCGACTACGAGCAGTACTTC
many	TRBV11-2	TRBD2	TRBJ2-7	CASSYPTWELAWEQYF	TGTGCCAGCAGCTACCCAACCTGGGAACTAGCGTGGGAGCAGTACTTC
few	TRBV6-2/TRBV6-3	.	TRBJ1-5	CASMEAMSYQPQHF	TGTGCCAGCATGGAGGCGATGAGCTATCAGCCTCAGCATTTT
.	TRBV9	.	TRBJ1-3	CASSVQAFSGNTIYF	TGTGCCAGCAGCGTTCAGGCCTTCTCTGGAAACACCATATATTTT
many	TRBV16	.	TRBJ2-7	CASAGLGDESYEQYF	TGTGCCAGCGCCGGCTTGGGGGACGAGTCCTACGAGCAGTACTTC
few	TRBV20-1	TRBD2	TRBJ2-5	CSTTHFGTSEETQYF	TGCAGTACTACCCATTTCGGGACTAGCGAGGAGACCCAGTACTTC
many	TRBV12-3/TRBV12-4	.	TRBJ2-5	CASSLSSQRALDYQYF	TGTGCCAGCAGTTTGAGTTCCCAACGGGCTTTGGATTACCAGTACTTC
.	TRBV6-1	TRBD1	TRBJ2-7	CASGRGTGGGYEQYF	TGTGCCAGCGGAAGGGGAACAGGGGGCGGGTACGAGCAGTACTTC
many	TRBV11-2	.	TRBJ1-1	CASSPMRRAGNTEAFF	TGTGCCAGCAGCCCGATGAGGCGGGCCGGGAACACTGAAGCTTTCTTT